The 10 T cell receptor beta chains presented below share a single source sample, sequenced in a study of blood T cell repertoires in COVID-19. Produced via immunoSEQ multiplex PCR; TCRdb's table is partial and in-frame only. The sample has roughly 180,000 clones, approximately 85% seen once. The sample was peripheral blood. Receptor source: a man older than 75 with COVID-19, enrolled during active disease.

This chain connects TRBV4-1 to TRBJ2-3; 8 nucleotides align to TRBD1. Germline assignment: CDR1 MGHRA and CDR2 YSYEKL. The CDR3 sequence is 18 residues long. V was pared by 0 bases and J by 5 bases, with 13 bases of the junction left unmatched. CDR3 in DNA: TGCGCCAGCAGCCAAGATAATCGGGGGCAGGGGGCGTTAGATACGCAGTATTTT. Its translation is CASSQDNRGQGALDTQYF.

The rearrangement uses TRBV24-1 and TRBJ1-1; weak D call: TRBD1 (5 bases). This CDR3 spans 18 amino acids. Deletions cut 1 base from V and 4 bases from J, with 21 bases between. Germline-derived CDR1 and CDR2 are KGHDR and SFDVKD. The CDR3 region has the DNA TGTGCCACCAGTGATTTCCCCTGGGTTACGGGGGGGGGCACTGAAGCTTTCTTT. Translated: CATSDFPWVTGGGTEAFF.

This chain links TRBV5-1 with TRBJ2-5, with D maybe TRBD1 (6 bases). This CDR3 is 13 amino acids long. Trimming stripped 3 bases from V and 5 bases from J, with 11 bases between. Germline lookup yields CDR1 SGHRS and CDR2 YFSETQ. The CDR3 nucleotides read TGCGCCAGCAGCTGGGGGCAGGGGGAGACCCAGTACTTC. As protein: CASSWGQGETQYF.

CDR3 DNA sequence: TGTGCCAGCAGCGCGTCCTCCACAGATACGCAGTATTTT. Amino acids: CASSASSTDTQYF. The chain uses TRBV7-3 and TRBJ2-3; D gene unclear. The germline gives CDR1 SGHTA, CDR2 FQGTGA. The CDR3 runs to 13 residues. The ends were cut back, 5 bases at V and 2 bases at J, with 8 bases in the middle.

The chain is built from TRBV3-1 (or the pseudogene TRBV3-2) and TRBJ1-5, with D possibly TRBD1 on 6 matching bases. The CDR3 length is 17 residues. Trimming removed 1 base at V and 3 bases at J, with 16 bases between. Germline V gene lookup returns CDR1 LGHDT and CDR2 YNNKEL (reference sequence). The CDR3 region is CASSQGGGPNNNQPQHF. CDR3 nucleotides: TGTGCCAGCAGCCAAGGGGGGGGGCCTAACAACAATCAGCCCCAGCATTTT.

This chain joins TRBV2 and TRBJ2-5, with 8 bases identical to TRBD1. Germline V CDR1 and CDR2: SNHLY, FYNNEI. V lost 8 bases and J lost 12; bases outside the gene matches: 11. CDR3 size: 12 residues. The CDR3 is CASAYDRGRKYF. CDR3 DNA sequence: TGTGCCAGCGCGTACGACAGGGGCAGGAAGTACTTC.

The chain joins TRBV2 to TRBJ1-2, with D tentatively TRBD1 (6 bases). Per germline, CDR1 SNHLY and CDR2 FYNNEI. This CDR3 contains 12 residues. The V and J ends lost 8 bases and 5 bases respectively, with 12 bases between them. The CDR3 spells CASASQGYGYTF. For the CDR3, the DNA is TGTGCCAGCGCATCGCAGGGGTATGGCTACACCTTC.

The rearrangement links TRBV19 to TRBJ1-1, with a tentative D call TRBD1 (6 bases). CDR1 is LNHDA, CDR2 SQIVND, per germline (reference sequence). The V end was cut by 6 bases, the J end by 8 bases, with 19 bases between. CDR3 size: 14 residues. CDR3 in amino acids: CASSSFTGKVEAFF. CDR3 nucleotides: TGTGCCAGTAGCTCCTTCACAGGGAAGGTGGAAGCTTTCTTT.

The table lists this clone with a few counts. The V call is TRBV6-1, the J call TRBJ1-5; TRBD1 aligns across 7 bases. CDR1 and CDR2 (germline): MNHNS, SASEGT. The CDR3 covers 20 residues. Trimming cost V 1 base and J 0 bases; bases outside gene matches: 15. Here the CDR3 reads CASSEVRQGWSGYSNQPQHF. CDR3 nucleotides: TGTGCCAGCAGTGAAGTTCGACAGGGATGGAGTGGGTATAGCAATCAGCCCCAGCATTTT.

Only a few counts were recorded for this clone. The chain has TRBV2 and TRBJ1-2; TRBD1 matches at 7 bases. Germline CDR1 is SNHLY and CDR2 is FYNNEI. The V segment lost 7 bases and the J segment 4 bases; nucleotides outside the gene matches: 12. CDR3 size: 15 residues. In nucleotides, the CDR3 is TGTGCCAGCAAACCGACAGGGAGCGTCGTCTATGGCTACACCTTC. Its protein is CASKPTGSVVYGYTF.